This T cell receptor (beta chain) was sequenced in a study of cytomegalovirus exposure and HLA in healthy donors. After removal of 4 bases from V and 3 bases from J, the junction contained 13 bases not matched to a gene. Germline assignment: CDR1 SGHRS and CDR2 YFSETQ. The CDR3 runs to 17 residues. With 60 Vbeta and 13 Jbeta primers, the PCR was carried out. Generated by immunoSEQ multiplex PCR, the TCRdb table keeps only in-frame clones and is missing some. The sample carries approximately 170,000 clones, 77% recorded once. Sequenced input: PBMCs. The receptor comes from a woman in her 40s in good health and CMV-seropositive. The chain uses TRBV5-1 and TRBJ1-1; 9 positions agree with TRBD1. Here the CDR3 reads CASSERTGVGIDTEAFF. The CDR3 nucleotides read TGCGCCAGCAGCGAAAGGACAGGGGTGGGGATCGACACTGAAGCTTTCTTT. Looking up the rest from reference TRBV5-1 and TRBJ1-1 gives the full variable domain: KAGVTQTPRYLIKTRGQQVTLSCSPISGHRSVSWYQQTPGQGLQFLFEYFSETQRNKGNFPGRFSGRQFSNSRSEMNVSTLELGDSALYLCASSERTGVGIDTEAFFGQGTRLTVV.